This is a list of T cell receptor beta chains from one sample in a study of Graves' ophthalmopathy and Graves' hyperthyroidism. Using its own MiXCR run on the multiplex PCR reads, TCRdb lists one record per CDR3 protein. The data show around 400,000 distinct CDR3 sequences, around a fifth seen once. Sample: peripheral blood. The source is a woman aged 18 to 35 with stable Graves' hyperthyroidism. Both conserved end residues are part of each CDR3. A D gene is named only where the DNA matches it firmly. Not all rows give a size; the values are once, few, many and, for expanded clones, a class.

DNA: TGCAGCGCTGAAAGGGGGCTACCGAACACTGAAGCTTTCTTT
CDR3: CSAERGLPNTEAFF
size: -
V: TRBV29-1
J: TRBJ1-1
D: TRBD1

DNA: TGTGCCAGCAGCTTCAGCCGGGTCAGGTGGGGCCCTGAAGCTTTCTTT
CDR3: CASSFSRVRWGPEAFF
size: many
V: TRBV7-8
J: TRBJ1-1
D: -

DNA: TGCAGTGCCGTACCCGGACAGCTTGAAGAGACCCAGTACTTC
CDR3: CSAVPGQLEETQYF
size: many
V: TRBV20-1
J: TRBJ2-5
D: -

DNA: TGTGCCAGCAGCCAAGACGGGACCTCCGGTCTGCAGCCCCAGCATTTT
CDR3: CASSQDGTSGLQPQHF
size: many
V: TRBV4-2
J: TRBJ1-5
D: -

DNA: TGTGCCAGCAGCCCGACAGAAACCTACGAGCAGTACTTC
CDR3: CASSPTETYEQYF
size: many
V: TRBV7-2
J: TRBJ2-7
D: -

DNA: TGTGCCAGCAAACCCGGGACTAGCGGTTTCTACGAGCAGTACTTC
CDR3: CASKPGTSGFYEQYF
size: many
V: TRBV27
J: TRBJ2-7
D: TRBD2

DNA: TGTGCCAGCAGCGCCTTGGGTAAGACCCAGTACTTC
CDR3: CASSALGKTQYF
size: few
V: TRBV13
J: TRBJ2-5
D: -

DNA: TGTGCCAGTAGGGAGGGAGGGGCCCGGTTTCAGCCCCAGCATTTT
CDR3: CASREGGARFQPQHF
size: many
V: TRBV19
J: TRBJ1-5
D: -

DNA: TGTGCCAGCCAATGGGGGGGGGAGCTGTTTTTT
CDR3: CASQWGGELFF
size: many
V: TRBV7-8
J: TRBJ2-2
D: -

DNA: TGTGCCAGCGTCGGGACTATGACAATTCAGCCCAATCAGCCCCAGCATTTT
CDR3: CASVGTMTIQPNQPQHF
size: -
V: TRBV6-9
J: TRBJ1-5
D: -

DNA: TGCAGTGCTAGAGATCGTCTAGCTTTCTTT
CDR3: CSARDRLAFF
size: many
V: TRBV20-1
J: TRBJ1-1
D: -

DNA: TGCGCCAGCAGCCAGGTACAGGGGCCGAACACCGGGGAGCTGTTTTTT
CDR3: CASSQVQGPNTGELFF
size: -
V: TRBV4-1
J: TRBJ2-2
D: TRBD1

DNA: TGTGCCAGCAGCGTAGGGGACAGGGGACAGACCCAGTACTTC
CDR3: CASSVGDRGQTQYF
size: -
V: TRBV9
J: TRBJ2-5
D: TRBD1

DNA: TGTGCCATCAGTGAGTCGTTGGTGAACACTGAAGCTTTCTTT
CDR3: CAISESLVNTEAFF
size: many
V: TRBV10-3
J: TRBJ1-1
D: -

DNA: TGTGCCAGCAGCCCAAGGCTAGTAGGCTACGAGCAGTACTTC
CDR3: CASSPRLVGYEQYF
size: -
V: TRBV9
J: TRBJ2-7
D: -